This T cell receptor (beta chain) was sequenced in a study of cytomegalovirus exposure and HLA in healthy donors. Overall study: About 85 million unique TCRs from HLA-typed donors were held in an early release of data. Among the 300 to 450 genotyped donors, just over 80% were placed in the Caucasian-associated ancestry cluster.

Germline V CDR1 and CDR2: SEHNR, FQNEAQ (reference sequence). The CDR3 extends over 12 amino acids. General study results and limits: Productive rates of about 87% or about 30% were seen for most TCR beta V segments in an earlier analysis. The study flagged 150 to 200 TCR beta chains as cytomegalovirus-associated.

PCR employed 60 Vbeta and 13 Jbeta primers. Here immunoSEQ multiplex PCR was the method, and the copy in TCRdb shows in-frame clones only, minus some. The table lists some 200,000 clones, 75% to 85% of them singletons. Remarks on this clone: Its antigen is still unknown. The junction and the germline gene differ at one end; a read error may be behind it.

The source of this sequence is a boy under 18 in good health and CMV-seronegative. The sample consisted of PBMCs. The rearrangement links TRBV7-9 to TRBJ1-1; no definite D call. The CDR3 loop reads CSSSFRNTEAFF. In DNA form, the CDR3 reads TGTTCCAGCAGCTTTAGAAACACTGAAGCTTTCTTT.